This note documents a single T cell receptor (beta chain) sequence. Its binding antigen is unknown. Per-nucleotide qualities are absent, and no much larger clonotype sits a single base away. Patients chosen for sequencing had shown expansion of CD8+CD57+ cells by flow cytometry. Every patient had a diagnosis of severe acquired aplastic anemia based on International Study of Aplastic Anemia and Agranulocytosis and Camitta criteria. Patients had received no therapy at the time of blood sampling. The study deep-sequenced TCR repertoires of sorted CD4+ and CD8+ blood T cells from severe aplastic anemia patients and healthy subjects. Patients were enrolled in the USA under clinicaltrials.gov protocols 00001620, 01623167, 00001397, 00071045, 00081523 and 00961064. Ficoll-Paque density gradient centrifugation was used to isolate peripheral blood mononuclear cells. CD4+ and CD8+ T cells were sorted by FACS or magnetic beads before DNA extraction.

The junction shows trimming of 1 base on V and 11 bases on J, plus 15 bases between the germline ends. CDR1 DFQATT and CDR2 SNEGSKA are derived from the germline V gene (reference sequence). The CDR3, cysteine through phenylalanine, is 13 amino acids long. Only the CDR3 DNA stays, 39 bases, in frame from base 1. This specimen belongs to a study of CD8+CD57+ T cells in acquired aplastic anemia (dated by TCRdb to between 2018 and 2020). Study-wide context: Extracted DNA from sorted CD4+ and CD8+ cells averaged approximately 3 ug, ranging from about 0.2 to 30 ug. A CD8+CD57+ expansion meant a frequency higher than the mean frequency seen in healthy subjects.

Genomic DNA served as template for TCR beta VDJ combination and CDR3 sequence profiling. An Illumina HiSeq 2000 was used for TCR repertoire sequencing. As for how the authors treated the data: Repertoire assessment relied on Simpson's diversity index, CDR3 size and DJ length profiles, and TRBV/TRBJ rearrangement plots. The immunodominant clone was defined as the most abundant DNA sequence in deep sequencing data. CDR3 amino acid sequences were checked for sharing across subjects and were also compared against the VDJdb database and published repertoires. In-frame beta chains were kept once TCRdb had trimmed the public reads at Q25 with fastp and called clones with MiXCR. Identical CDR3 protein sequences are pooled into one entry, listed with their most common genes and DNA. What appears here as the V and J calls and clone size reflects TCRdb's work, not the paper's. The sample contains more than 150,000 distinct CDR3 sequences, nearly 50% of them found a single time. Over 10% of the sample is in the top ten clones.

General conclusions and limits of the study: CD8+ Simpson's diversity did not differ significantly between patients and healthy controls (P=0.060). Twenty-nine CD8+ CDR3 sequences were shared between patients and controls but appeared highly expressed in patients and within their immunodominant clones.

The specimen was sorted CD4+, CD8+, or CD8+CD57+ T cells (not recorded which) from PBMCs. The V and J segments used are TRBV20-1 and TRBJ1-5; the D segment could be TRBD1, given 5 matching bases. The TCR originated in a human donor with aplastic anemia. At the DNA level, the sequence is TGCAGTGCTAGAGTCCAGGCTCTAGGGGCCCAGCATTTT. This codes for CSARVQALGAQHF.